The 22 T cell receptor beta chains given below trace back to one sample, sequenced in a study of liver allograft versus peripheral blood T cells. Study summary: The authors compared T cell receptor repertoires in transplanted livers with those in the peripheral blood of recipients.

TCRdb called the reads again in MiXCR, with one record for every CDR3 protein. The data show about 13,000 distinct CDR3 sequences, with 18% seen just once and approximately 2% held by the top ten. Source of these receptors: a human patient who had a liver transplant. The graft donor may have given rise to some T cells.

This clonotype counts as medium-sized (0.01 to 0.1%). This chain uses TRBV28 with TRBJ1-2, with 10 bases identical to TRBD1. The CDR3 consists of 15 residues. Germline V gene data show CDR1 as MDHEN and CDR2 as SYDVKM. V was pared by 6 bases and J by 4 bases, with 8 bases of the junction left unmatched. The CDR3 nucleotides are TGTGCCAGCAGGGATCGAGGACAGGGGGTCTATGGCTACACCTTC. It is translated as CASRDRGQGVYGYTF.

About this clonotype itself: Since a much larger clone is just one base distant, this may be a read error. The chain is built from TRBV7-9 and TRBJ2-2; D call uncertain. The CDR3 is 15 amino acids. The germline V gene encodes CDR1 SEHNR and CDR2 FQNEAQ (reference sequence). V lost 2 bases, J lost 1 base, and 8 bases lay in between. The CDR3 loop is CASSLIGKNTGELFF. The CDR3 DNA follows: TGTGCCAGCAGCTTAATTGGAAAGAACACCGGGGAGCTGTTTTTT.

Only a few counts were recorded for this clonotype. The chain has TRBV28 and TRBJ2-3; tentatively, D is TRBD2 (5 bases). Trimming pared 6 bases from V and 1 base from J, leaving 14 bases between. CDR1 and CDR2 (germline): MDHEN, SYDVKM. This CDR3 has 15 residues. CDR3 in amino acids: CASRAGGPRTDTQYF. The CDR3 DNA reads TGTGCCAGCAGAGCAGGAGGCCCCCGCACAGATACGCAGTATTTT.

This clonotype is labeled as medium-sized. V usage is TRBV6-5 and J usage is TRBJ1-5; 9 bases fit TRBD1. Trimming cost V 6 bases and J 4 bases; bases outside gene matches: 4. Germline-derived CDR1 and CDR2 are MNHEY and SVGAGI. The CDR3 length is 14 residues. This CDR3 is CASRGTGINQPQHF. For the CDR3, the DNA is TGTGCCAGCAGGGGGACAGGGATTAATCAGCCCCAGCATTTT.

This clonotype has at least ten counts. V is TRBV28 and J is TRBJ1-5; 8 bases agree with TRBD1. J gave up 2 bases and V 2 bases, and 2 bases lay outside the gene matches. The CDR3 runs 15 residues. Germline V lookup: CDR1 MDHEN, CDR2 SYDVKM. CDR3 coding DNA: TGTGCCAGCAGTTTAGCAGGGGGCGGCAATCAGCCCCAGCATTTT. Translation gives CASSLAGGGNQPQHF.

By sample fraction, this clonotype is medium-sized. The CDR3 sequence is CASSDLHNSPLHF. The DNA for the CDR3 is TGTGCCAGCAGTGACTTACATAATTCACCCCTCCACTTT. The chain joins TRBV6-1 to TRBJ1-6; D unresolved. The germline V gene has CDR1 MNHNS and CDR2 SASEGT. The length of the CDR3 is 13 residues. V lost 3 bases, J lost 5 bases, and 5 bases lay in between.

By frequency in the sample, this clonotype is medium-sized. For the CDR3, the DNA is TGTGCCAGCAGGCTCAACTATGGCTACACCTTC. It encodes CASRLNYGYTF. The chain links TRBV28 to TRBJ1-2; unclear D gene. The ends were cut back, 6 bases at V and 2 bases at J, with 4 bases in the middle. The CDR3 extends over 11 amino acids. CDR1 MDHEN and CDR2 SYDVKM come from the germline V gene.

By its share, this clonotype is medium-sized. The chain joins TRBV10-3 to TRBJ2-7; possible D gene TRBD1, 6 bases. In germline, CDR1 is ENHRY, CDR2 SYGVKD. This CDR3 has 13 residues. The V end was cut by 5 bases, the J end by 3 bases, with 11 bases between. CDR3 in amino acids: CAISQLDSYEQYF. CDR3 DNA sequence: TGTGCCATCAGTCAACTGGACAGCTACGAGCAGTACTTC.

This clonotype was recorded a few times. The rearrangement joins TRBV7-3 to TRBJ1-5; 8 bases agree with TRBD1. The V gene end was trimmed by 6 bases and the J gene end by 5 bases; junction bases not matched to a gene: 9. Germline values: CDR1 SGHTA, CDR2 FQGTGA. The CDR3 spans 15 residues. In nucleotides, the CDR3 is TGTGCCAGCAGTCCGACAGGGGACTACCATCAGCCCCAGCATTTT. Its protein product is CASSPTGDYHQPQHF.

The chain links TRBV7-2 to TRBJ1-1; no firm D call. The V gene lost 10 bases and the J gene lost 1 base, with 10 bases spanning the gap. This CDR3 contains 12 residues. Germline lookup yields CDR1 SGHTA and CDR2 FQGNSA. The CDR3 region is CATKLPNTEAFF. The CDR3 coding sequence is TGTGCCACCAAACTCCCGAACACTGAAGCTTTCTTT.

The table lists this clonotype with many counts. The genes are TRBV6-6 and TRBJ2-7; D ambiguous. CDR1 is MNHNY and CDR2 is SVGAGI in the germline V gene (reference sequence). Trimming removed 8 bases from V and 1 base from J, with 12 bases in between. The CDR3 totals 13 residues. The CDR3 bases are TGTGCCAGCCGAAAATTTACGTCCTACGAGCAGTACTTC. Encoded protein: CASRKFTSYEQYF.

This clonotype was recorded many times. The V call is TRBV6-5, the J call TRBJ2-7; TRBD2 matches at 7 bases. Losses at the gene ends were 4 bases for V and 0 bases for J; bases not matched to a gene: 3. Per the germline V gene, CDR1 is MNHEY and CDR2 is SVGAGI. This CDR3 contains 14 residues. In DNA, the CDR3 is TGTGCCAGCAGTTCCGGGACTATCTCCTACGAGCAGTACTTC. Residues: CASSSGTISYEQYF.

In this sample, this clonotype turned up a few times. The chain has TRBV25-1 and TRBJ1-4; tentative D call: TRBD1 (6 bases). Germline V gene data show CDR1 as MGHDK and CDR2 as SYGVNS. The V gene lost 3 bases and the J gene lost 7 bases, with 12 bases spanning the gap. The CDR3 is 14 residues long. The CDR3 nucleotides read TGTGCCAGCAGTGACAGGGGTACTGGTGAAAAACTGTTTTTT. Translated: CASSDRGTGEKLFF.

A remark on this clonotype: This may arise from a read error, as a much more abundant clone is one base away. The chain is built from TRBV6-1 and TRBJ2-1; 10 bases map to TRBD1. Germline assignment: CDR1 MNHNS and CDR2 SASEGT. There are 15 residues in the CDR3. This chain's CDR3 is CASSFQTRDRGEHYF. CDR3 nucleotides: TGTGCCAGCAGTTTCCAAACCCGGGACAGGGGCGAGCATTACTTC.

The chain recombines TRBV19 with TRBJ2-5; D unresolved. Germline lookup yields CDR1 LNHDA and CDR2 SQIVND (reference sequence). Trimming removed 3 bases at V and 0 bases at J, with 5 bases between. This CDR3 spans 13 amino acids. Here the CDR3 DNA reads TGTGCCAGTAGTATTTACAACCAAGAGACCCAGTACTTC. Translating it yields CASSIYNQETQYF.

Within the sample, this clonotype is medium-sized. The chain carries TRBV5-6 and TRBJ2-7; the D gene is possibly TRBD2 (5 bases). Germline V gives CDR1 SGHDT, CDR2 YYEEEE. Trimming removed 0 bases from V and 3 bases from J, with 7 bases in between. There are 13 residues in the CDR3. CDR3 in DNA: TGTGCCAGCAGCTTGGAACGGGGCTACGAGCAGTACTTC. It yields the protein CASSLERGYEQYF.

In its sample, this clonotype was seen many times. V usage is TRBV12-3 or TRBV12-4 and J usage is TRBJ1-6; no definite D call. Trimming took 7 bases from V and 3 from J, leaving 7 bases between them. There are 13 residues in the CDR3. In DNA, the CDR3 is TGTGCCAGCAACGGTGGCTATAATTCACCCCTCCACTTT. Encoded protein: CASNGGYNSPLHF.

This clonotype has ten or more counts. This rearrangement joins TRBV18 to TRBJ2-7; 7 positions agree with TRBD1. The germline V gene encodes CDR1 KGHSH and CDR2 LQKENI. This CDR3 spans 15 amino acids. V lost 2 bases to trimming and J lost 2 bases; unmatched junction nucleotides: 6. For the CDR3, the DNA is TGTGCCAGCTCACCAACCGGGACAGCGACCTACGAGCAGTACTTC. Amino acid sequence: CASSPTGTATYEQYF.

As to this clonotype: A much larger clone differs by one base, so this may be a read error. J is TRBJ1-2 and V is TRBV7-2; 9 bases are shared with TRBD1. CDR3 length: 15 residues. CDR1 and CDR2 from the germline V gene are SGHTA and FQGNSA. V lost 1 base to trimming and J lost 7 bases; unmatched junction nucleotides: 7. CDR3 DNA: TGTGCCAGCAGCTTAGGACAGGGGGTTAGGGGTGGCTACACCTTC. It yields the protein CASSLGQGVRGGYTF. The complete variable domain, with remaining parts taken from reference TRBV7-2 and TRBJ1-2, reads GAGVSQSPSNKVTEKGKDVELRCDPISGHTALYWYRQSLGQGLEFLIYFQGNSAPDKSGLPSDRFSAERTGGSVSTLTIQRTQQEDSAVYLCASSLGQGVRGGYTFGSGTRLTVV.

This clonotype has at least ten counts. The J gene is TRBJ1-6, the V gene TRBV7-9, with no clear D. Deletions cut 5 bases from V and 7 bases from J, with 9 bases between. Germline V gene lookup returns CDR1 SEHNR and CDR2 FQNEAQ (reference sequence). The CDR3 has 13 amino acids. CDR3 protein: CASSTRRNSPLHF. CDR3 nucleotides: TGTGCCAGCAGCACAAGGCGGAATTCACCCCTCCACTTT.

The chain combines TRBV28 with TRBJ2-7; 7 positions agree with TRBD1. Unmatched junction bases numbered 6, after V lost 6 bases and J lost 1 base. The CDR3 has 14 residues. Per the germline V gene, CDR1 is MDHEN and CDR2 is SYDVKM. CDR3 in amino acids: CASRSPGQSYEQYF. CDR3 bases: TGTGCCAGCAGGTCCCCGGGACAGTCCTACGAGCAGTACTTC.

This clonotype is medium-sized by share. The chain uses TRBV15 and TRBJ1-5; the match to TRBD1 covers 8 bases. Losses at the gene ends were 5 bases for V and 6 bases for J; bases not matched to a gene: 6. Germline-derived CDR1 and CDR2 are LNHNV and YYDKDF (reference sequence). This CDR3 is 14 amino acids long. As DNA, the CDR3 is TGTGCCACCAGCGGAACAGGGGGAATTCAGCCCCAGCATTTT. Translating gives CATSGTGGIQPQHF.